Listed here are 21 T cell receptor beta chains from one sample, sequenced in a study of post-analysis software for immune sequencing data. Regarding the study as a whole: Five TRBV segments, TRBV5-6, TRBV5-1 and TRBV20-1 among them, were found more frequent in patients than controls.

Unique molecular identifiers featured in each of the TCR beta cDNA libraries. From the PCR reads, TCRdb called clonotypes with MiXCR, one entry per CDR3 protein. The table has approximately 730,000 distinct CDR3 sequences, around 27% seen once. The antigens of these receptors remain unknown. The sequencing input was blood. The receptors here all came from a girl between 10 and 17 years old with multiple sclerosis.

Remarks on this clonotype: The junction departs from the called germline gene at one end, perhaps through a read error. CDR3: CAGSLGTTLGEQYF. In nucleotides, the CDR3 is TGTGCCGGCAGTCTAGGGACAACCCTCGGCGAGCAGTACTTC. The chain joins TRBV6-5 to TRBJ2-4, with D tentatively TRBD1 (6 bases). TRBJ2-7 matches the DNA end more closely, so the J call is doubtful. This CDR3 is built from 14 residues. Germline-derived CDR1 and CDR2 are MNHEY and SVGAGI.

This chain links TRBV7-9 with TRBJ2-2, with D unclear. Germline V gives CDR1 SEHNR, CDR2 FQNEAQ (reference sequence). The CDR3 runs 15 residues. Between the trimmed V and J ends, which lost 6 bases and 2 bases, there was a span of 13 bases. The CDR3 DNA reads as TGTGCCAGCAGGGATCCTGCAGTTAACACCGGGGAGCTGTTTTTT. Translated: CASRDPAVNTGELFF.

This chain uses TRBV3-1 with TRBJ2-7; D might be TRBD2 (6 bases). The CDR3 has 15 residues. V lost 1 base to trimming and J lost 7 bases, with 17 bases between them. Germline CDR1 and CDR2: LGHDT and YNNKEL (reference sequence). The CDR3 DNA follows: TGTGCCAGCAGCCAAGGGGACCTGGGGGGACGGGAGCAGTACTTC. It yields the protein CASSQGDLGGREQYF.

The CDR3 region is CASSLVGDREGNQPQHF. DNA for the CDR3: TGCGCCAGCAGCTTGGTTGGGGACAGGGAAGGCAATCAGCCCCAGCATTTT. This chain connects TRBV5-1 to TRBJ1-5; TRBD1 matches at 9 bases. The CDR3 extends over 17 amino acids. Germline loops: CDR1 SGHRS, CDR2 YFSETQ. The ends lost 0 bases at V and 2 bases at J; junction bases unmatched: 6.

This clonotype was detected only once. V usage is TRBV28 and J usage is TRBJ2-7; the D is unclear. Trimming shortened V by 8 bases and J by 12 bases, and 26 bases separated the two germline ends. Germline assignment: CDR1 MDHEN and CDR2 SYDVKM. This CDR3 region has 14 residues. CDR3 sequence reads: CASGEQRPKNILYF. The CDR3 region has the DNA TGTGCCAGCGGGGAACAACGCCCCAAAAACATTCTGTACTTC.

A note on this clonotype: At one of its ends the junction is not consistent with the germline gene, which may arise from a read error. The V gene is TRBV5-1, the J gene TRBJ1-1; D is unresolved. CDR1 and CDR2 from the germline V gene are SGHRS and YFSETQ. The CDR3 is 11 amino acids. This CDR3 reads CTSSLEDVTFF. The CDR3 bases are TGCACCAGCAGCTTGGAGGACGTCACTTTCTTT.

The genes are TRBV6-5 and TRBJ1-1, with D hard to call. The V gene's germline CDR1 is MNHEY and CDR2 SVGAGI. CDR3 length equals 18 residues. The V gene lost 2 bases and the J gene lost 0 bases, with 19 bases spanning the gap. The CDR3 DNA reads TGTGCCAGCAGTTACATTCCTCCGGCCATGAACCTGAACACTGAAGCTTTCTTT. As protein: CASSYIPPAMNLNTEAFF.

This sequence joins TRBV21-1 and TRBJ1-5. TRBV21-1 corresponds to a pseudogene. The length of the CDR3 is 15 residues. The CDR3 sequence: CASSKKEGIVAPQHF. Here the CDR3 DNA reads TGTGCCAGCAGCAAAAAGGAGGGGATCGTCGCGCCCCAGCATTTT.

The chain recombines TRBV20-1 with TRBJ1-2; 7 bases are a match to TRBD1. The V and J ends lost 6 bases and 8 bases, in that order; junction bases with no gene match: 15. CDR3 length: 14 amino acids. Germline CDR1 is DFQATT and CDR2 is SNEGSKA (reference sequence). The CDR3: CSADPTGRLRGYTF. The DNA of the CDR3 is TGCAGTGCCGACCCGACAGGGAGGCTTCGGGGCTACACCTTC.

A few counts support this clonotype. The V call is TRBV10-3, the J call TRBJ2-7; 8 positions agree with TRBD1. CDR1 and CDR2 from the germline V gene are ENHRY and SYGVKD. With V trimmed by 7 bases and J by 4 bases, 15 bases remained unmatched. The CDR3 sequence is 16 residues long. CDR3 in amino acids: CAINTHPGQDSYEQYF. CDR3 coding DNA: TGTGCCATCAACACTCACCCGGGACAGGACTCGTACGAGCAGTACTTC.

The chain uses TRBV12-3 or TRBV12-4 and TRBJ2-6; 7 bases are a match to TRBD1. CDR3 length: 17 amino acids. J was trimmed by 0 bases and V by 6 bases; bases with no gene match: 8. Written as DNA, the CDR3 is TGTGCCAGCAGATTTGGGACAGAAAGCTCTGGGGCCAACGTCCTGACTTTC. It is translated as CASRFGTESSGANVLTF.

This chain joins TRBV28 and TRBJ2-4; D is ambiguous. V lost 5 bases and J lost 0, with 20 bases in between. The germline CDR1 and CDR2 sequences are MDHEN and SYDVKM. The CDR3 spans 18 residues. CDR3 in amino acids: CASSDRLGQNLAKNIQYF. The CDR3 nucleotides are TGTGCCAGCAGTGACCGTTTAGGGCAGAACCTAGCCAAAAACATTCAGTACTTC.

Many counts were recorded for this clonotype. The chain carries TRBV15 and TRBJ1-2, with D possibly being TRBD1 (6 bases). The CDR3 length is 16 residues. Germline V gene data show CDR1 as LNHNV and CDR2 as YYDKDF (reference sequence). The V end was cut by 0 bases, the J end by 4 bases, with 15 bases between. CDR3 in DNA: TGTGCCACCAGCAGAGATGGGGGGGCGACGGCCTATGGCTACACCTTC. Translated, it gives CATSRDGGATAYGYTF. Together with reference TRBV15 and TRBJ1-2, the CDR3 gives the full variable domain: DAMVIQNPRYQVTQFGKPVTLSCSQTLNHNVMYWYQQKSSQAPKLLFHYYDKDFNNEADTPDNFQSRRPNTSFCFLDIRSPGLGDTAMYLCATSRDGGATAYGYTFGSGTRLTVV.

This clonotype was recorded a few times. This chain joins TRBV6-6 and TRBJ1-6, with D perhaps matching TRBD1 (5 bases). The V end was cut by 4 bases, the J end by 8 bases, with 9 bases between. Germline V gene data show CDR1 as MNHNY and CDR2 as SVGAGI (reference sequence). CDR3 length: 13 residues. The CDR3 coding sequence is TGTGCCAGCAGTTTAAGGGGTGATTCACCCCTCCACTTT. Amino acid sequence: CASSLRGDSPLHF.

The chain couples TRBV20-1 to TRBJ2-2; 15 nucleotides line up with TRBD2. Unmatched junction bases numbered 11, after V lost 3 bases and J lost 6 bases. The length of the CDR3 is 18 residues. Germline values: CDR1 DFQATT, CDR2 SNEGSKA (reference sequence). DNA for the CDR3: TGCAGTGCTAGTTTCTTGGGACTAGCGGGGGGTTTGGCCGGGGAGCTGTTTTTT. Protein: CSASFLGLAGGLAGELFF.

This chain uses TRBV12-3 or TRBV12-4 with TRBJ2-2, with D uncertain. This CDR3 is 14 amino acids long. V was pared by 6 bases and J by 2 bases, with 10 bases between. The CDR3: CASRGSLNTGELFF. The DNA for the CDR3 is TGTGCCAGCAGAGGCAGCCTCAACACCGGGGAGCTGTTTTTT.

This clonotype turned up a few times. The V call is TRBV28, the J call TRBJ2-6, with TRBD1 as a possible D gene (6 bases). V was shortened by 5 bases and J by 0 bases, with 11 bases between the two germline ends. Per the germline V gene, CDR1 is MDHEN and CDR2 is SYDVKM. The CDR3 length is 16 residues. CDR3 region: CASSPSGVSGANVLTF. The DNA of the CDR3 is TGTGCCAGCAGTCCCTCAGGGGTCTCTGGGGCCAACGTCCTGACTTTC.

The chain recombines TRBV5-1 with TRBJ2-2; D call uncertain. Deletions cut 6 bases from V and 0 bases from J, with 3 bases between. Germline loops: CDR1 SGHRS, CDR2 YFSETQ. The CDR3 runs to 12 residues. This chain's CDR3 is CASMANTGELFF. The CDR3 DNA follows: TGCGCCAGCATGGCGAACACCGGGGAGCTGTTTTTT. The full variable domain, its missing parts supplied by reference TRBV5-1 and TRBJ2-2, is KAGVTQTPRYLIKTRGQQVTLSCSPISGHRSVSWYQQTPGQGLQFLFEYFSETQRNKGNFPGRFSGRQFSNSRSEMNVSTLELGDSALYLCASMANTGELFFGEGSRLTVL.

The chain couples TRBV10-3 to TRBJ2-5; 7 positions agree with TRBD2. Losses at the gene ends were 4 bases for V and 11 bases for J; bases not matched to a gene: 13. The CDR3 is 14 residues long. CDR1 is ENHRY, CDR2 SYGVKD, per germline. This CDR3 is CAISGGSAGNEQYF. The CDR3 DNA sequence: TGTGCCATCAGTGGCGGGAGTGCGGGGAATGAGCAGTACTTC.

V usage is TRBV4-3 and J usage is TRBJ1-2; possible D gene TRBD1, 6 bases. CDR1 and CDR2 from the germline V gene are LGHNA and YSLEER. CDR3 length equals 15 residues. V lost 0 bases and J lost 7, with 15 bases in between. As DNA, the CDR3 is TGCGCCAGCAGCCAAGATCGCGGTACAGGGTTTGGCTACACCTTC. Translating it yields CASSQDRGTGFGYTF.

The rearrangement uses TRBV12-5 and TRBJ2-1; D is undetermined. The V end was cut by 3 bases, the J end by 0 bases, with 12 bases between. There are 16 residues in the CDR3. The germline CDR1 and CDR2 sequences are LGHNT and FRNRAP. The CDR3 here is CASGFDLESSYNEQFF. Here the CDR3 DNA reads TGTGCTAGTGGTTTTGATCTAGAGAGCTCCTACAATGAGCAGTTCTTC.